This TCR beta chain was found in a study of blood T cell repertoires in COVID-19. Trimming pared 1 base from V and 9 bases from J, leaving 22 bases between. The CDR3 totals 17 residues. Germline values: CDR1 SGHTA, CDR2 FQGNSA. Sequencing was performed with immunoSEQ multiplex PCR; in TCRdb, only in-frame clones are kept and a portion is missing. The table includes some 180,000 clones, 75% to 90% detected once. V usage is TRBV7-2 and J usage is TRBJ1-5, with D perhaps TRBD1 (5 bases). Sequenced input: peripheral blood. This TCR was recovered from a man in his forties with acute or convalescent COVID-19. Here the CDR3 reads CASSLGGPQGVLRPQHF. The CDR3 DNA is TGTGCCAGCAGCTTAGGGGGCCCCCAGGGTGTCCTTAGGCCCCAGCATTTT.